This entry lists 29 T cell receptor beta chains sequenced from one sample in a study of identifying expanded T cells in peripheral blood. This table comes from immunoSEQ multiplex PCR, and its TCRdb copy is limited to in-frame clones, with some not included. The table includes 120,000 or so clones, around four fifths detected once. The sample taken for sequencing was blood. The receptors come from a person between 18 and 69 years old in good health.

The chain employs TRBV5-1 and TRBJ1-5; 7 bases match TRBD1. CDR1 and CDR2 (germline): SGHRS, YFSETQ. The CDR3 covers 13 residues. Trimming cost V 4 bases and J 7 bases; bases outside gene matches: 5. This CDR3 reads CASSLTGNQPQHF. The CDR3 region has the DNA TGCGCCAGCAGCCTGACAGGGAACCAGCCCCAGCATTTT.

This chain uses TRBV5-1 with TRBJ1-2, with D tentatively TRBD1 (6 bases). V was pared by 2 bases and J by 4 bases, with 18 bases between. The CDR3 loop spans 16 amino acids. Looked up from germline, CDR1 is SGHRS and CDR2 is YFSETQ. The CDR3 loop is CASSLPGQGALYGYTF. DNA for the CDR3: TGCGCCAGCAGCTTACCGGGACAAGGTGCCCTCTATGGCTACACCTTC.

The chain has TRBV30 and TRBJ1-6, with D uncertain. V shed 4 bases and J shed 7 bases, with 5 bases lying between them. The length of the CDR3 is 11 residues. Germline lookup yields CDR1 GTSNPN and CDR2 SVGIG (reference sequence). CDR3: CAWNSNSPLHF. The CDR3 DNA is TGTGCCTGGAACTCGAATTCACCCCTCCACTTT.

The DNA of the CDR3 is TGTGCCAGCAGCCCCCCGGCAGGCACCAACTATGGCTACACCTTC. Its protein product is CASSPPAGTNYGYTF. The chain has TRBV7-2 and TRBJ1-2, with no clear D. The CDR3 length is 15 residues. Trimming took off 5 bases at V and 2 bases at J, with 15 bases between the two ends. Germline V gives CDR1 SGHTA, CDR2 FQGNSA.

This chain joins TRBV5-6 and TRBJ2-5, with a tentative D call TRBD1 (6 bases). V lost 0 bases to trimming and J lost 4 bases, with 13 bases between them. CDR1 and CDR2 (germline): SGHDT, YYEEEE. This CDR3 comprises 15 residues. This chain's CDR3 is CASSLVKVGGETQYF. In DNA form, the CDR3 reads TGTGCCAGCAGCTTGGTTAAGGTAGGGGGAGAGACCCAGTACTTC.

CDR3 nucleotide sequence: TGTGCCAGCAGCTTAGTAGCAGGGTACACCGGGGAGCTGTTTTTT. Translation: CASSLVAGYTGELFF. The chain employs TRBV7-2 and TRBJ2-2; D is perhaps TRBD1 (5 bases). CDR3 size: 15 residues. The V gene lost 1 base and the J gene lost 3 bases, with 9 bases spanning the gap. The germline V gene has CDR1 SGHTA and CDR2 FQGNSA.

In its sample, this clone was seen a few times. The chain is built from TRBV30 and TRBJ2-7, with 11 bases lining up with TRBD1. The length of the CDR3 is 15 residues. The V and J ends lost 3 bases and 9 bases, in that order; junction bases with no gene match: 13. In germline, CDR1 is GTSNPN, CDR2 SVGIG (reference sequence). DNA of the CDR3: TGTGCCTGGAGCCTAAGAGGGACAGGGGGTCCCGCGCAGTACTTC. Residues: CAWSLRGTGGPAQYF.

V gene TRBV10-3 combines with J gene TRBJ1-3, with D perhaps TRBD1 (6 bases). Germline CDR1 reads ENHRY; CDR2 reads SYGVKD. V lost 3 bases and J lost 4, with 16 bases in between. The CDR3 totals 16 residues. The CDR3 loop is CAISDTPGHAGNTIYF. The DNA of the CDR3 is TGTGCCATCAGTGACACACCGGGACATGCGGGAAACACCATATATTTT.

This chain joins TRBV5-4 and TRBJ2-3, with TRBD2 matching over 8 bases. V shed 0 bases and J 3 bases; nucleotides not matched to a gene: 12. The CDR3 length is 18 residues. Germline V gene sequence: CDR1 SGHNT, CDR2 YYREEE (reference sequence). The CDR3 sequence: CASSLDSGAVIGTDTQYF. CDR3 bases: TGTGCCAGCAGCTTGGATAGCGGGGCGGTTATAGGGACAGATACGCAGTATTTT.

This clone is a singleton in its sample. The chain uses TRBV18 and TRBJ2-1; TRBD1 matches at 9 bases. This CDR3 contains 18 residues. Germline V gene lookup returns CDR1 KGHSH and CDR2 LQKENI. Unmatched junction bases numbered 7, after V lost 1 base and J lost 0 bases. CDR3 sequence reads: CASSPLLGTGSSYNEQFF. CDR3 nucleotide sequence: TGTGCCAGCTCACCACTTTTGGGGACAGGGAGCTCCTACAATGAGCAGTTCTTC.

The rearrangement joins TRBV30 to TRBJ2-3; 7 nucleotides match TRBD1. Germline CDR1 GTSNPN, CDR2 SVGIG (reference sequence). Trimming at V came to 3 bases and at J to 11 bases, leaving 11 bases not matched to a gene. This CDR3 has 13 amino acids. The CDR3 reads CAWRKGAETMQYF. CDR3 in DNA: TGTGCCTGGAGGAAGGGGGCTGAAACTATGCAGTATTTT.

The rearrangement links TRBV7-2 to TRBJ2-1; D is uncertain. The CDR3 consists of 16 residues. Trimming removed 4 bases from V and 0 bases from J, with 13 bases in between. Germline CDR1 and CDR2: SGHTA and FQGNSA. This CDR3 reads CASSSRPGSSYNEQFF. The DNA of the CDR3 is TGTGCCAGCAGCTCACGTCCGGGTAGCTCCTACAATGAGCAGTTCTTC.

The chain couples TRBV30 to TRBJ2-7; a weak D match, TRBD1 (5 bases). V lost 0 bases and J lost 2, with 14 bases in between. The CDR3 sequence is 15 residues long. Germline CDR1 GTSNPN, CDR2 SVGIG (reference sequence). Here the CDR3 reads CAWSVAGSRTYEQYF. CDR3 DNA: TGTGCCTGGAGTGTAGCAGGGTCGAGAACCTACGAGCAGTACTTC. Based on the CDR3 plus reference TRBV30 and TRBJ2-7, the full variable domain is SQTIHQWPATLVQPVGSPLSLECTVEGTSNPNLYWYRQAAGRGLQLLFYSVGIGQISSEVPQNLSASRPQDRQFILSSKKLLLSDSGFYLCAWSVAGSRTYEQYFGPGTRLTVT.

This chain uses TRBV9 with TRBJ1-1; D is undetermined. The V gene lost 0 bases and the J gene lost 7 bases, with 13 bases spanning the gap. CDR3 length equals 14 residues. The V gene's germline CDR1 is SGDLS and CDR2 YYNGEE. CDR3 nucleotides: TGTGCCAGCAGCGTAGACATTGAGCCGCGTGAAGCTTTCTTT. Translating gives CASSVDIEPREAFF.

This clone occurred a few times. V is TRBV7-2 and J is TRBJ2-5; 7 nucleotides match TRBD1. Trimming took 4 bases from V and 3 from J; bases not matched to a gene: 11. Germline V gene lookup returns CDR1 SGHTA and CDR2 FQGNSA. The CDR3 loop spans 16 amino acids. The CDR3 nucleotides read TGTGCCAGCAGCTGGCCCGGGACAGTTATAAAAGAGACCCAGTACTTC. Encoded protein: CASSWPGTVIKETQYF.

The chain uses TRBV19 and TRBJ1-2; a weak D match, TRBD1 (6 bases). This CDR3 is built from 14 residues. Germline CDR1 LNHDA, CDR2 SQIVND (reference sequence). V gave up 10 bases and J gave up 2 bases, with 17 bases separating them. The CDR3 sequence: CATRPGTKNYGYTF. Here the CDR3 DNA reads TGTGCCACTCGTCCCGGGACAAAAAACTATGGCTACACCTTC. The full variable domain, in which reference TRBV19 and TRBJ1-2 provide the parts outside the CDR3, is DGGITQSPKYLFRKEGQNVTLSCEQNLNHDAMYWYRQDPGQGLRLIYYSQIVNDFQKGDIAEGYSVSREKKESFPLTVTSAQKNPTAFYLCATRPGTKNYGYTFGSGTRLTVV.

The chain employs TRBV25-1 and TRBJ2-1; D is possibly TRBD1 (5 bases). The CDR3 is made up of 12 amino acids. CDR1 and CDR2 from the germline V gene are MGHDK and SYGVNS. The germline V and J ends were trimmed by 8 bases and 5 bases, with 10 bases remaining between them. The CDR3 DNA follows: TGTGCCAGCGGAGCAGGGAACAATGAGCAGTTCTTC. This gives the protein CASGAGNNEQFF.

Worth noting for this clone: The sample holds other DNA sequences that translate to the same CDR3. The V gene is TRBV7-9, the J gene TRBJ1-1; D unclear. V was shortened by 5 bases and J by 7 bases, with 2 bases between the two germline ends. CDR1 is SEHNR, CDR2 FQNEAQ, per germline (reference sequence). There are 9 residues in the CDR3. CDR3 sequence (DNA): TGTGCCAGCAGCAGTGAAGCTTTCTTT. Translating gives CASSSEAFF.

V gene TRBV19 combines with J gene TRBJ1-2; 8 positions agree with TRBD1. The CDR3 has 17 amino acids. In germline, CDR1 is LNHDA, CDR2 SQIVND (reference sequence). V shed 3 bases and J 4 bases; nucleotides not matched to a gene: 13. The CDR3 loop reads CASSIQLTGEVSYGYTF. CDR3 DNA sequence: TGTGCCAGTAGTATTCAATTGACAGGGGAAGTTTCCTATGGCTACACCTTC.

The chain recombines TRBV7-2 with TRBJ1-5; TRBD1 is a possible D gene (5 bases). The CDR3 sequence is 14 residues long. V was cut by 10 bases and J by 6 bases, with 19 bases left in between. Germline V gives CDR1 SGHTA, CDR2 FQGNSA. DNA of the CDR3: TGTGCCACTGCTAGCGGGGGAGGCGCTCAGCCCCAGCATTTT. Protein: CATASGGGAQPQHF.

The chain couples TRBV11-2 to TRBJ2-2; TRBD2 might be the D (5 bases). V was pared by 3 bases and J by 0 bases, with 8 bases between. Germline values: CDR1 SGHAT, CDR2 FQNNGV. The CDR3 runs 15 residues. This CDR3 reads CASSFGMANTGELFF. The DNA of the CDR3 is TGTGCCAGCAGCTTCGGGATGGCGAACACCGGGGAGCTGTTTTTT. The full variable domain, completed using reference TRBV11-2 and TRBJ2-2, is EAGVAQSPRYKIIEKRQSVAFWCNPISGHATLYWYQQILGQGPKLLIQFQNNGVVDDSQLPKDRFSAERLKGVDSTLKIQPAKLEDSAVYLCASSFGMANTGELFFGEGSRLTVL.

The CDR3 spells CASRSHWNTEAFF. CDR3 nucleotide sequence: TGTGCCAGCAGGTCCCATTGGAACACTGAAGCTTTCTTT. The chain has TRBV6-5 and TRBJ1-1; D is unclear. CDR1 and CDR2 (germline): MNHEY, SVGAGI. V gave up 6 bases and J gave up 1 base, with 9 bases separating them. The CDR3 is 13 residues long.

The V gene is TRBV19, the J gene TRBJ1-5; TRBD1 matches at 9 bases. V was clipped by 6 bases and J by 1 base; unmatched bases: 7. This CDR3 comprises 16 residues. Germline V lookup: CDR1 LNHDA, CDR2 SQIVND (reference sequence). CDR3 coding DNA: TGTGCCAGTAGGGAACAGGGGGCGCGGAGCAATCAGCCCCAGCATTTT. Its translation is CASREQGARSNQPQHF. The full variable domain, in which reference TRBV19 and TRBJ1-5 provide the parts outside the CDR3, is DGGITQSPKYLFRKEGQNVTLSCEQNLNHDAMYWYRQDPGQGLRLIYYSQIVNDFQKGDIAEGYSVSREKKESFPLTVTSAQKNPTAFYLCASREQGARSNQPQHFGDGTRLSIL.

This chain links TRBV2 with TRBJ2-7, with a weak D call TRBD1 (5 bases). The CDR3 runs 15 residues. Germline V lookup: CDR1 SNHLY, CDR2 FYNNEI. V dropped 1 base and J dropped 2 bases, with 12 bases sitting between them. The CDR3 nucleotides read TGTGCCAGCAGTGAAGTGGCAGGGAAAGCCTACGAGCAGTACTTC. It encodes CASSEVAGKAYEQYF.

V gene TRBV5-1 combines with J gene TRBJ1-2, with 7 bases matching TRBD1. The CDR3 sequence is 15 residues long. V lost 7 bases, J lost 1 base, and 10 bases stayed unmatched. The germline gives CDR1 SGHRS, CDR2 YFSETQ. The DNA of the CDR3 is TGCGCCAGCCGCCCCCGGGACAGCAGTAACTATGGCTACACCTTC. It is translated as CASRPRDSSNYGYTF.

The V gene is TRBV2, the J gene TRBJ1-2, with D tentatively TRBD1 (5 bases). The V end was cut by 7 bases, the J end by 2 bases, with 14 bases between. There are 14 residues in the CDR3. From germline, CDR1 is SNHLY and CDR2 FYNNEI. The CDR3 DNA is TGTGCCAGCACCGGCCGGGGCAGCAACTATGGCTACACCTTC. Translating gives CASTGRGSNYGYTF.

The chain joins TRBV6-1 to TRBJ2-5, with 9 bases matching TRBD1. Germline-derived CDR1 and CDR2 are MNHNS and SASEGT. This CDR3 has 15 residues. After removal of 6 bases from V and 5 bases from J, the junction contained 10 bases not matched to a gene. This CDR3 reads CASRPAGTGRETQYF. CDR3 coding DNA: TGTGCCAGCAGACCCGCCGGGACAGGGAGGGAGACCCAGTACTTC.

This chain connects TRBV27 to TRBJ1-2; 9 bases map to TRBD1. The germline V gene encodes CDR1 MNHEY and CDR2 SMNVEV (reference sequence). The CDR3 is 15 amino acids. V was clipped by 2 bases and J by 1 base; unmatched bases: 2. CDR3 DNA sequence: TGTGCCAGCAGTTTAAGACAGGGGGTTAACTATGGCTACACCTTC. Protein: CASSLRQGVNYGYTF.

This clone was recorded only once. The V and J genes are TRBV13 and TRBJ1-4; D is unresolved. V lost 5 bases to trimming and J lost 7 bases, with 11 bases between them. This CDR3 comprises 13 residues. From germline, CDR1 is PRHDT and CDR2 FYEKMQ (reference sequence). CDR3 region: CASSLFGGEKLFF. DNA of the CDR3: TGTGCCAGCAGCCTCTTTGGTGGTGAAAAACTGTTTTTT.